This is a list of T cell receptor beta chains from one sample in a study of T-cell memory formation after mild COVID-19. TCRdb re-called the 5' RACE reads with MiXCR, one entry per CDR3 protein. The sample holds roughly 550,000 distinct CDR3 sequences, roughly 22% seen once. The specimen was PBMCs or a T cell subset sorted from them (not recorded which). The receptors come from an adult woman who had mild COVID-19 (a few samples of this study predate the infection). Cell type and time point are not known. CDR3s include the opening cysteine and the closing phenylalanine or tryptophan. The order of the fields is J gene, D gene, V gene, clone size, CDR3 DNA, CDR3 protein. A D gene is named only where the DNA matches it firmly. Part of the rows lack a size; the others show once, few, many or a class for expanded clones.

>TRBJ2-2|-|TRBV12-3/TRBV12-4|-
TGTGCCAGCAGTTTGAAACTCTACACCGGGGAGCTGTTTTTT
CASSLKLYTGELFF
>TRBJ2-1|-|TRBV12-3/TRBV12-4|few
TGTGCCAGCAGTTCCCTCCCGGGCAATGAGCAGTTCTTC
CASSSLPGNEQFF
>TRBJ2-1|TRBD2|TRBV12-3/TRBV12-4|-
TGTGCCAGCGGGACTAGCGGGGGAGAATCCTACAATGAGCAGTTCTTC
CASGTSGGESYNEQFF
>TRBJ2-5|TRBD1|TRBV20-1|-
TGCAGTGCTAGTGGGACAGGGAGAGAGACCCAGTACTTC
CSASGTGRETQYF
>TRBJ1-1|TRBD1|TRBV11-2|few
TGTGCCAGCAGCTTAGTTGGGACAGATGGGGGCACTGAAGCTTTCTTT
CASSLVGTDGGTEAFF
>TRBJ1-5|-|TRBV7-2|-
TGTGCCAGCAGCGCGAACAGGGCCCAGCCCCAGCATTTT
CASSANRAQPQHF
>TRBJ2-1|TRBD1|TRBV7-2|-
TGTGCCAGCAGCTCTACCCGGACAGGGGGCGGCAATGAGCAGTTCTTC
CASSSTRTGGGNEQFF
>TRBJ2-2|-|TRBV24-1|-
TGTGCCACCAGTGATACCCTGGGGGGACACCTGTCCACCGGGGAGCTGTTTTTT
CATSDTLGGHLSTGELFF
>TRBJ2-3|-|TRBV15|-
TGTGCCACCAGCAGAGATTGGGGGTCAAAGGCGGCAGATACGCAGTATTTT
CATSRDWGSKAADTQYF
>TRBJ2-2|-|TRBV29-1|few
TGCAGCGTTGACGGACGTCCGAACACCGGGGAGCTGTTTTTT
CSVDGRPNTGELFF
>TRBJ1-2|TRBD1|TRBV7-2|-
TGTGCCAGCAGTTCCGAAAGGCGGACAGGCCGTTACGGCTACACCTTC
CASSSERRTGRYGYTF